Here is one T cell receptor (beta chain) with its context. Its antigen specificity is not known. One base away there is no much larger clone; base qualities are not given. No immune events, such as infections, were documented for the healthy donors during the collection period. To calibrate time-dependent variance in a beta-binomial model of T-cell clone differential abundance, blood repertoires from healthy donors were used as a training cohort. The training cohort was composed of roughly 10 healthy donors, 3 female and 7 male. On average the donors were approximately 40 years old, and their ages spanned roughly 29 to 64 years. Whole blood was collected from each healthy donor at three time points spaced 2 to 3 weeks apart and obtained from a commercial supplier. Genomic DNA was extracted from unsorted whole blood for immunosequencing. Relative to germline, V is missing 5 bases and J is missing 7 bases, with 10 bases of the junction outside any gene match. According to the germline V gene, CDR1 reads MNHEY and CDR2 reads SVGAGI. From cysteine to phenylalanine, the CDR3 is 15 amino acids long. CDR3 DNA is the only sequence kept; it has 45 bases, read in frame from the first base.

This entry comes from a study of identifying expanded T cells in peripheral blood (dated by TCRdb to about 2019). With respect to the entire study: Technical replicates were generated by sequencing separate aliquots of the same genomic DNA pool, with four replicates compared pairwise.

The immunoSEQ Assay, which uses bias-controlled multiplex PCR amplification of genomic DNA, was used to profile TCRbeta CDR3 regions. The source study handled its data this way. The absolute abundance of each unique TCRbeta CDR3 region was quantified after sequences were collapsed and filtered. Differential abundance was tested with a binomial (Fisher-equivalent) model and with a beta-binomial model adding time-dependent variance fitted from healthy donors. Any clone with fewer than 5 combined templates was excluded, and a clone was called differentially abundant if its Benjamini-Hochberg FDR was below 0.01. The form v = (b*log(k)+a)^2 was used to model beta-binomial variance as a function of total template count across the two samples. Imported from immuneACCESS, the table was reduced by TCRdb to in-frame sequences with V and J called. These copies leave out some clones; in studies compared against another copy, an unresolved V gene accounts for under half, and the cause of the remainder is not known. V, J and clone size are taken as reported in that table, and D and trimming were inferred from the DNA itself. The sample data list 50,000 to 75,000 clones, and about 83% of these were observed just once. The ten largest make up approximately 15% of the sample.

Study-wide findings and limitations: It was expected by the authors that biological variance in healthy repertoires might increase further over much longer intervals, such as months to years. Across all healthy donors, variance in clone template counts between approximately 2-week samples was found to increase significantly with total template count. The binomial model flagged about 1.2 differentially abundant clones between technical replicates, compared with about 15 over roughly 2 weeks and 18 to 20 over approximately four weeks. Across all healthy-donor time intervals, the beta-binomial model significantly lowered both the number of clones called differentially abundant and the false-positive rate.

The clonotype comes from a person aged 18 to 69 in good health. The rearrangement combines TRBV6-5 with TRBJ1-4; 7 nucleotides in the junction match TRBD1. Source material: blood. CDR3 loop: CASSPQGMTVEKLFF. The DNA reads as follows: TGTGCCAGCAGTCCACAGGGGATGACGGTTGAAAAACTGTTTTTT.